A single sample is the source of the 25 T cell receptor beta chains below, sequenced in a study of blood T cell repertoires in COVID-19. The repertoire was sequenced with immunoSEQ multiplex PCR; TCRdb's copy has only in-frame clones and lacks some. The data show approximately 270,000 clones, more than 75% seen once. Sequenced material: PBMCs or T cells enriched from blood (not recorded which). These receptors originate from a man in his forties who had recovered from COVID-19.

The V and J genes are TRBV3-1 (or the pseudogene TRBV3-2) and TRBJ2-7; a weak D match, TRBD1 (5 bases). Germline V gives CDR1 LGHDT, CDR2 YNNKEL (reference sequence). Trimming removed 4 bases at V and 3 bases at J, with 16 bases between. The CDR3 length is 15 residues. The CDR3 protein is CASSPGFLSGYEQYF. Written as DNA, the CDR3 is TGTGCCAGCAGCCCAGGGTTCCTCTCCGGCTACGAGCAGTACTTC.

This chain joins TRBV4-2 and TRBJ2-5; 16 bases are shared with TRBD2. Germline V gives CDR1 LGHNA, CDR2 YNFKEQ. CDR3 length: 19 amino acids. After removal of 3 bases from V and 4 bases from J, the junction contained 11 bases not matched to a gene. CDR3 DNA sequence: TGTGCCAGCAGCCACGGGACTAGCGGGGGGGCGGGGTCCGGAGAGACCCAGTACTTC. Translated: CASSHGTSGGAGSGETQYF.

The CDR3 protein is CASSFAAGEFSAEQFF. The CDR3 DNA is TGTGCCAGCAGCTTTGCGGCGGGAGAGTTCTCCGCTGAGCAGTTCTTC. The chain has TRBV11-2 and TRBJ2-1, with 7 bases fitting TRBD2. Germline V gives CDR1 SGHAT, CDR2 FQNNGV. The CDR3 has 16 residues. J was trimmed by 9 bases and V by 3 bases; bases with no gene match: 14.

The chain combines TRBV19 with TRBJ1-1, with 9 bases that match TRBD1. From germline, CDR1 is LNHDA and CDR2 SQIVND (reference sequence). This CDR3 contains 13 residues. With V trimmed by 9 bases and J by 4 bases, 6 bases remained unmatched. Written as DNA, the CDR3 is TGTGCCAGCAGACAGGGGGTCTTCACTGAAGCTTTCTTT. Translating gives CASRQGVFTEAFF.

The rearrangement links TRBV3-1 (or the pseudogene TRBV3-2) to TRBJ1-1; D is uncertain. V was pared by 2 bases and J by 4 bases, with 8 bases between. Looked up from germline, CDR1 is LGHDT and CDR2 is YNNKEL (reference sequence). There are 13 residues in the CDR3. CDR3 residues: CASSQIGGTEAFF. CDR3 DNA sequence: TGTGCCAGCAGCCAAATCGGTGGCACTGAAGCTTTCTTT.

The V call is TRBV7-9, the J call TRBJ2-1; a weak D match, TRBD1 (5 bases). The CDR3 extends over 15 amino acids. The V end lost 5 bases, the J end lost 5 bases, and 16 bases lay between the germline ends. The germline CDR1 and CDR2 sequences are SEHNR and FQNEAQ (reference sequence). The CDR3 DNA reads TGTGCCAGCAGCCCGGAGCAGGGCTGGGACAATGAGCAGTTCTTC. Protein: CASSPEQGWDNEQFF.

The sample holds a few counts of this clone. DNA for the CDR3: TGTGCCAGCAGCTTAGGAGGACAGGGCATCTCCTACGAGCAGTACTTC. It specifies CASSLGGQGISYEQYF. The J gene is TRBJ2-7, the V gene TRBV7-8, with 8 bases identical to TRBD1. Germline CDR1 reads SGHVS; CDR2 reads FQNEAQ. The CDR3 is 16 residues long. With 1 base clipped from V and 0 bases from J, the junction kept 5 bases outside the gene matches.

In its sample, this clone was seen once. The rearrangement joins TRBV6-4 to TRBJ2-7, with 10 bases that match TRBD2. V trimming: 3 bases; J trimming: 7 bases; junction bases outside the gene matches: 9. The CDR3 length is 15 residues. Germline V gene data show CDR1 as MRHNA and CDR2 as SNTAGT. This CDR3 is CASSEVLAGEGEQYF. CDR3 coding DNA: TGTGCCAGCAGTGAAGTTCTAGCGGGAGAAGGAGAGCAGTACTTC.

About this clone: Distinct nucleotide sequences in the sample also encode this CDR3. V usage is TRBV6-5 and J usage is TRBJ1-2, with 11 bases that match TRBD1. This CDR3 comprises 14 residues. V was clipped by 2 bases and J by 4 bases; unmatched bases: 0. The germline V gene has CDR1 MNHEY and CDR2 SVGAGI. CDR3 DNA sequence: TGTGCCAGCAGTTACGGACAGGGGGCCTATGGCTACACCTTC. Its protein is CASSYGQGAYGYTF.

The gene calls are TRBV11-3 and TRBJ2-2; TRBD1 matches at 7 bases. In germline, CDR1 is SGHNT, CDR2 YENEEA. This CDR3 is 15 amino acids long. Trimming cost V 5 bases and J 4 bases; bases outside gene matches: 7. This chain's CDR3 is CASSKGGWGTGELFF. Written as DNA, the CDR3 is TGTGCCAGCAGCAAAGGGGGCTGGGGCACCGGGGAGCTGTTTTTT.

This clone was counted between two and nine times. This rearrangement joins TRBV7-2 to TRBJ1-2, with 7 bases lining up with TRBD1. The ends lost 5 bases at V and 2 bases at J; junction bases unmatched: 5. The germline V gene has CDR1 SGHTA and CDR2 FQGNSA. The length of the CDR3 is 14 residues. The CDR3 DNA follows: TGTGCCAGCAGCCATGGGACAGAAAACTATGGCTACACCTTC. It is translated as CASSHGTENYGYTF. Together with reference TRBV7-2 and TRBJ1-2, the CDR3 gives the full variable domain: GAGVSQSPSNKVTEKGKDVELRCDPISGHTALYWYRQSLGQGLEFLIYFQGNSAPDKSGLPSDRFSAERTGGSVSTLTIQRTQQEDSAVYLCASSHGTENYGYTFGSGTRLTVV.

The rearrangement uses TRBV30 and TRBJ1-1, with D unclear. The germline V gene has CDR1 GTSNPN and CDR2 SVGIG (reference sequence). This CDR3 has 12 amino acids. Trimming cost V 4 bases and J 2 bases, with 8 bases left between them. The CDR3 DNA reads as TGTGCCTGGATACTATACAACACTGAAGCTTTCTTT. Translated: CAWILYNTEAFF.

The chain is built from TRBV20-1 and TRBJ2-7, with TRBD1 matching 8 bases. Trimming at V came to 3 bases and at J to 0 bases, leaving 4 bases not matched to a gene. The germline V gene encodes CDR1 DFQATT and CDR2 SNEGSKA (reference sequence). CDR3 size: 14 residues. The CDR3 coding sequence is TGCAGTGCTAGTACAGGGGGAAGCTCCTACGAGCAGTACTTC. It encodes CSASTGGSSYEQYF.

The chain carries TRBV6-4 and TRBJ2-4; 9 nucleotides match TRBD2. Trimming removed 7 bases from V and 1 base from J; junction bases left unmatched: 17. This CDR3 spans 19 amino acids. Germline CDR1 reads MRHNA; CDR2 reads SNTAGT. CDR3 residues: CASIGSGRRSMGAKNIQYF. The CDR3 DNA reads as TGTGCCAGCATTGGGAGCGGGAGGCGGTCTATGGGCGCCAAAAACATTCAGTACTTC.

The genes are TRBV6-6 and TRBJ2-1, with 7 bases identical to TRBD2. CDR3 length equals 13 residues. V trimming: 10 bases; J trimming: 4 bases; junction bases outside the gene matches: 7. In germline, CDR1 is MNHNY, CDR2 SVGAGI (reference sequence). The CDR3, as DNA: TGTGCCATTAAAGGGAGGGATTACAATGAGCAGTTCTTC. Its translation is CAIKGRDYNEQFF.

This clone was detected only once. The chain links TRBV2 to TRBJ1-6; 8 nucleotides match TRBD1. V trimming: 8 bases; J trimming: 0 bases; junction bases outside the gene matches: 9. The CDR3 spans 17 residues. The germline V gene encodes CDR1 SNHLY and CDR2 FYNNEI. The CDR3 sequence: CASEGTGPSSYNSPLHF. The CDR3 nucleotides are TGTGCCAGCGAGGGGACAGGCCCTAGCTCCTATAATTCACCCCTCCACTTT.

This clone has a single count. Written as DNA, the CDR3 is TGTGCCAGCAGTTACGTCCAAGGGACTGATTCTTCCTACGAGCAGTACTTC. Translation gives CASSYVQGTDSSYEQYF. The chain carries TRBV6-2 or TRBV6-3 and TRBJ2-7, with D perhaps TRBD2 (6 bases). V was clipped by 2 bases and J by 1 base, with 18 bases between them. This CDR3 is 17 amino acids long. Germline CDR1 is MNHEY and CDR2 is SVGEGT.

V usage is TRBV30 and J usage is TRBJ1-5; the D gene is possibly TRBD1 (6 bases). CDR3 length equals 13 residues. Trimming cost V 2 bases and J 7 bases, with 12 bases left between them. CDR1 is GTSNPN and CDR2 is SVGIG in the germline V gene (reference sequence). This CDR3 reads CAWSTGIGQPQHF. For the CDR3, the DNA is TGTGCCTGGAGTACAGGGATAGGGCAGCCCCAGCATTTT.

The rearrangement joins TRBV30 to TRBJ2-3; 7 positions match TRBD2. V lost 0 bases to trimming and J lost 4 bases; unmatched junction nucleotides: 4. Germline V CDR1 and CDR2: GTSNPN, SVGIG (reference sequence). There are 14 residues in the CDR3. The CDR3 coding sequence is TGTGCCTGGAGTGTAGGGAGCGGGGCAGATACGCAGTATTTT. Translating gives CAWSVGSGADTQYF.

The J gene is TRBJ1-2, the V gene TRBV4-1, with 7 bases lining up with TRBD1. The CDR3 is 13 amino acids. The J segment lost 8 bases and the V segment lost 3 bases, leaving 6 bases of the junction unmatched. The germline V gene has CDR1 MGHRA and CDR2 YSYEKL. The CDR3 sequence: CASSQRGGQGYTF. DNA for the CDR3: TGCGCCAGCAGCCAGCGGGGGGGACAGGGCTACACCTTC.

The chain employs TRBV5-4 and TRBJ2-7, with 7 bases matching TRBD1. The germline gives CDR1 SGHNT, CDR2 YYREEE (reference sequence). With 0 bases clipped from V and 2 bases from J, the junction kept 2 bases outside the gene matches. This CDR3 is 14 amino acids long. CDR3 DNA sequence: TGTGCCAGCAGCTTGGTGGGACAGCCCTACGAGCAGTACTTC. Amino acid sequence: CASSLVGQPYEQYF. Using reference TRBV5-4 and TRBJ2-7 for the parts outside the CDR3, the full variable domain is ETGVTQSPTHLIKTRGQQVTLRCSSQSGHNTVSWYQQALGQGPQFIFQYYREEENGRGNFPPRFSGLQFPNYSSELNVNALELDDSALYLCASSLVGQPYEQYFGPGTRLTVT.

The chain couples TRBV28 to TRBJ2-1, with TRBD2 matching over 16 bases. CDR1 is MDHEN, CDR2 SYDVKM, per germline. V shed 6 bases and J 4 bases; nucleotides not matched to a gene: 12. This CDR3 is 19 amino acids long. CDR3 DNA: TGTGCCAGCAGCCGCCTGGGACTAGCGGGAGGGAAGAATTACAATGAGCAGTTCTTC. Translation gives CASSRLGLAGGKNYNEQFF. The full variable domain, rest sourced from reference TRBV28 and TRBJ2-1, is DVKVTQSSRYLVKRTGEKVFLECVQDMDHENMFWYRQDPGLGLRLIYFSYDVKMKEKGDIPEGYSVSREKKERFSLILESASTNQTSMYLCASSRLGLAGGKNYNEQFFGPGTRLTVL.

The chain uses TRBV29-1 and TRBJ2-3, with TRBD1 matching over 9 bases. CDR1 and CDR2 (germline): SQVTM, ANQGSEA. Trimming at V came to 0 bases and at J to 2 bases, leaving 3 bases not matched to a gene. The CDR3 sequence is 15 residues long. This CDR3 reads CSVEEGQGNTDTQYF. The CDR3 region has the DNA TGCAGCGTTGAAGAAGGACAGGGGAACACAGATACGCAGTATTTT.

The chain has TRBV7-8 and TRBJ2-2, with 11 bases fitting TRBD2. V shed 2 bases, J shed 7 bases, and the junction held 9 bases outside the gene matches. The CDR3 is made up of 17 amino acids. Germline loops: CDR1 SGHVS, CDR2 FQNEAQ. In DNA, the CDR3 is TGTGCCAGCAGCTTATTTCGTCTAGCGGGGGGTCACGGGGAGCTGTTTTTT. Its translation is CASSLFRLAGGHGELFF. The entire variable domain, with the rest obtained from reference TRBV7-8 and TRBJ2-2, is as follows: GAGVSQSPRYKVAKRGQDVALRCDPISGHVSLFWYQQALGQGPEFLTYFQNEAQLDKSGLPSDRFFAERPEGSVSTLKIQRTQQEDSAVYLCASSLFRLAGGHGELFFGEGSRLTVL.

This clone showed up just a few times. V gene TRBV19 combines with J gene TRBJ1-2; 7 positions agree with TRBD1. In germline, CDR1 is LNHDA, CDR2 SQIVND (reference sequence). The junction had 3 bases not matched to a gene; V was cut back by 7 bases and J by 1 base. This CDR3 comprises 13 residues. CDR3 in DNA: TGTGCCAGTACCAACAGGGGTAACTATGGCTACACCTTC. Protein product: CASTNRGNYGYTF.